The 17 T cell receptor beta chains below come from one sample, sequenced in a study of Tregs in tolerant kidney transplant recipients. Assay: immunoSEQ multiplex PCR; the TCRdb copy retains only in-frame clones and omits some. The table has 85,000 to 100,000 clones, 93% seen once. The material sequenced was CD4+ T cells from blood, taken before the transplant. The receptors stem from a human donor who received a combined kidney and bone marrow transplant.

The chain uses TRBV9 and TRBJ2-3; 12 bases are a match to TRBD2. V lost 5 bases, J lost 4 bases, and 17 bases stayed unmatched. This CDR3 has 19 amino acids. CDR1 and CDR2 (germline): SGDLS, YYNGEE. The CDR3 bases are TGTGCCAGCAGTCAAACTAGCGGGAGGCTCCCCCGGTTGTCAGATACGCAGTATTTT. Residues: CASSQTSGRLPRLSDTQYF. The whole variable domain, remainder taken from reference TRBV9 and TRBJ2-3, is DSGVTQTPKHLITATGQRVTLRCSPRSGDLSVYWYQQSLDQGLQFLIQYYNGEERAKGNILERFSAQQFPDLHSELNLSSLELGDSALYFCASSQTSGRLPRLSDTQYFGPGTRLTVL.

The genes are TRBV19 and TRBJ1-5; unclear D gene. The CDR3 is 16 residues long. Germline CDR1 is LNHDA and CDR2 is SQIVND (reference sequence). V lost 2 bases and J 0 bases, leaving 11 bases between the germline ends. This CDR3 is CASSILGKPSNQPQHF. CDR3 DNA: TGTGCCAGTAGTATACTCGGTAAGCCTAGCAATCAGCCCCAGCATTTT.

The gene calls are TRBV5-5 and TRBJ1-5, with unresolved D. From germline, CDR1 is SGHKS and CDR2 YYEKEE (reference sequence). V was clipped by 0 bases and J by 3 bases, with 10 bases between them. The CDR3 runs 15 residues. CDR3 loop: CASSLVPENNQPQHF. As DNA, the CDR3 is TGTGCCAGCAGCTTGGTCCCAGAAAACAATCAGCCCCAGCATTTT.

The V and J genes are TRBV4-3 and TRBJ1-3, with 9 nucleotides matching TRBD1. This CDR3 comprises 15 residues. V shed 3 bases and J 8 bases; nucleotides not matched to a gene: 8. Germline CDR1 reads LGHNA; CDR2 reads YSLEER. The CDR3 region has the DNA TGCGCCAGCAGCCAGATGCCGGGACAGGGCCACACCATATATTTT. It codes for CASSQMPGQGHTIYF.

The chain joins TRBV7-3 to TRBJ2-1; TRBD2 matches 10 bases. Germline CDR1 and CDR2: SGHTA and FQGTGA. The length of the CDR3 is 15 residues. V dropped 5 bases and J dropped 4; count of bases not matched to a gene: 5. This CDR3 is CASSHTSGAYNEQFF. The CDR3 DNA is TGTGCCAGCAGCCACACTAGCGGGGCATACAATGAGCAGTTCTTC.

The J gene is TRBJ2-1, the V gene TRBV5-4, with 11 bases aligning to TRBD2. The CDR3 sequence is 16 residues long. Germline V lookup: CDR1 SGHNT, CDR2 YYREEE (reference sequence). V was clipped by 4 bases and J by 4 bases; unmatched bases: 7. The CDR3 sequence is CASSQSLAGVYNEQFF. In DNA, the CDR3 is TGTGCCAGCAGCCAATCACTAGCGGGAGTTTACAATGAGCAGTTCTTC.

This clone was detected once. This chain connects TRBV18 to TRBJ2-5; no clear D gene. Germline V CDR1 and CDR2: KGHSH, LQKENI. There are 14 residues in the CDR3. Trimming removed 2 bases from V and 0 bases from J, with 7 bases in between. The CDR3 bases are TGTGCCAGCTCACCATATACTAACCAAGAGACCCAGTACTTC. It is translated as CASSPYTNQETQYF.

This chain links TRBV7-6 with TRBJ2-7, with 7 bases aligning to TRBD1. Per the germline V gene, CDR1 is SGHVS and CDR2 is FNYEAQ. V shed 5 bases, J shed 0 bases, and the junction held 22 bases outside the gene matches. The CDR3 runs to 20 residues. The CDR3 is CASSLRLQINTGDLSYEQYF. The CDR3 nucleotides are TGTGCCAGCAGCCTACGCCTGCAGATAAATACAGGGGATCTCTCCTACGAGCAGTACTTC.

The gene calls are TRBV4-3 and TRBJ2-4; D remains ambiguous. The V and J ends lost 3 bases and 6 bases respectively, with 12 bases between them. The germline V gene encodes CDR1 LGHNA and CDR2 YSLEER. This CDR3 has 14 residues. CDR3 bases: TGCGCCAGCAGCCAGAGTCTAATTCCAAACATTCAGTACTTC. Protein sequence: CASSQSLIPNIQYF.

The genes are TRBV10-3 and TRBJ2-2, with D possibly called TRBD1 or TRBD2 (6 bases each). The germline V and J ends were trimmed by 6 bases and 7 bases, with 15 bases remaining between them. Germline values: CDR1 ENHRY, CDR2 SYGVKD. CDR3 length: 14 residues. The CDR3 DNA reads TGTGCCATCAGCGAGGGGGGACAAGGCGGGGAGCTGTTTTTT. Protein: CAISEGGQGGELFF.

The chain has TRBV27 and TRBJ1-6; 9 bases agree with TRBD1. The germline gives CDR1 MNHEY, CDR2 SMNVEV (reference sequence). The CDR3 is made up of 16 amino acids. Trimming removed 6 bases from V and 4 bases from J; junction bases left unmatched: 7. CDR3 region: CASRLETGGYNSPLHF. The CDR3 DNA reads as TGTGCCAGCAGGCTCGAGACAGGGGGGTATAATTCACCCCTCCACTTT.

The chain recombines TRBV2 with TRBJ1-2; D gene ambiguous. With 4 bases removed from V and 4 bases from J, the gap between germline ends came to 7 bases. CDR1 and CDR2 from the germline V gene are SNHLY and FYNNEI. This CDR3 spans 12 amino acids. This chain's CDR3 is CASSGDSYGYTF. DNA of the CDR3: TGTGCCAGCAGTGGAGATAGCTATGGCTACACCTTC.

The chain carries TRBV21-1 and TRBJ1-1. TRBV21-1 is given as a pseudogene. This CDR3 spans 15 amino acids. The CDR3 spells CASRGLNARLTEAFF. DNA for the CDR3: TGTGCCAGCAGGGGACTAAACGCCCGGTTGACTGAAGCTTTCTTT.

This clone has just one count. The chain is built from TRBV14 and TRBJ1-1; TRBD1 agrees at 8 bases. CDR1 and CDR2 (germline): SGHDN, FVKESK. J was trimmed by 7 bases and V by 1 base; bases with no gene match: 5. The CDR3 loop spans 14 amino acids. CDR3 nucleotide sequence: TGTGCCAGCAGCCAAGTCCCGGGACAGGTTGAAGCTTTCTTT. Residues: CASSQVPGQVEAFF.

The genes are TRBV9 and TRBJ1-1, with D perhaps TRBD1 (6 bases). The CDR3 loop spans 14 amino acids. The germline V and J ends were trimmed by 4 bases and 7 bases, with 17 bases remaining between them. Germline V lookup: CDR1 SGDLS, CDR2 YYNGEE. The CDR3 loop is CASSPSSGVIEAFF. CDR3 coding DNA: TGTGCCAGCAGCCCTAGTTCAGGGGTTATTGAAGCTTTCTTT.

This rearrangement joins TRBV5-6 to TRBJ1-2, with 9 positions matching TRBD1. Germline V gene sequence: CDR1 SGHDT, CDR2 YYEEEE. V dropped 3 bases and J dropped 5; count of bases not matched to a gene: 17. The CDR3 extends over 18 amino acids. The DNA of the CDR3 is TGTGCCAGCAGCTCACCTCAGCATACAGGGGGCTTCGGATATGGCTACACCTTC. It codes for CASSSPQHTGGFGYGYTF.

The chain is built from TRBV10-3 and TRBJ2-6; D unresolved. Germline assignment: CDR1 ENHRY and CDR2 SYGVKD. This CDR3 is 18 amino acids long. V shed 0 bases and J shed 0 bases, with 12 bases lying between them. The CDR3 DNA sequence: TGTGCCATCAGTGAGTCGGGCCCACCCTTCTCTGGGGCCAACGTCCTGACTTTC. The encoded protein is CAISESGPPFSGANVLTF.